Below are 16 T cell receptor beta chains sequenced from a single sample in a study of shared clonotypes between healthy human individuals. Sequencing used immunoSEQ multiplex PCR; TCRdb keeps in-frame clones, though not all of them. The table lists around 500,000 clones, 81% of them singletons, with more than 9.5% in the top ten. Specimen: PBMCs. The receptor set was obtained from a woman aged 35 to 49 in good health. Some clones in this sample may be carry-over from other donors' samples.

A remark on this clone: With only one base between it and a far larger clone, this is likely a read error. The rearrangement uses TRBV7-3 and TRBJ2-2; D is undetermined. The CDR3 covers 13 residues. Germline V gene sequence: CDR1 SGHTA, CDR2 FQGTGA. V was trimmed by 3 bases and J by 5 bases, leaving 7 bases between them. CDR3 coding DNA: TGTGCCAGCAGCTTTGACCGGACCGGGGAGCTGTTTTTT. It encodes CASSFDRTGELFF.

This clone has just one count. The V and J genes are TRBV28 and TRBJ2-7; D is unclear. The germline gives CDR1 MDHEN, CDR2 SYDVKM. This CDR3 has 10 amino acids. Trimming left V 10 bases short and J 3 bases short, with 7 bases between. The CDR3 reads CATQDYEQYF. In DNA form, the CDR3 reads TGTGCCACGCAGGACTACGAGCAGTACTTC.

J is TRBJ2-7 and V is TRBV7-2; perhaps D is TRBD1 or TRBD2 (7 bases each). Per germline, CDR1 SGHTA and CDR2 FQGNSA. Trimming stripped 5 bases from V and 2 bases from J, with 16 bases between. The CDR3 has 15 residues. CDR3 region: CASSPGGDMTYEQYF. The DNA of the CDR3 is TGTGCCAGCAGCCCAGGGGGGGACATGACCTACGAGCAGTACTTC. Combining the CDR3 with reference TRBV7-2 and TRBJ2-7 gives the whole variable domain GAGVSQSPSNKVTEKGKDVELRCDPISGHTALYWYRQSLGQGLEFLIYFQGNSAPDKSGLPSDRFSAERTGGSVSTLTIQRTQQEDSAVYLCASSPGGDMTYEQYFGPGTRLTVT.

The CDR3 nucleotides read TGTGCCATCAGTGAGATCCCGGCAGGGGTGCCCGGGGAGCTGTTTTTT. This sequence encodes CAISEIPAGVPGELFF. The rearrangement links TRBV10-3 to TRBJ2-2, with D possibly TRBD1 on 6 matching bases. Germline V gene lookup returns CDR1 ENHRY and CDR2 SYGVKD. The CDR3 spans 16 residues. Trimming stripped 2 bases from V and 6 bases from J, with 16 bases between.

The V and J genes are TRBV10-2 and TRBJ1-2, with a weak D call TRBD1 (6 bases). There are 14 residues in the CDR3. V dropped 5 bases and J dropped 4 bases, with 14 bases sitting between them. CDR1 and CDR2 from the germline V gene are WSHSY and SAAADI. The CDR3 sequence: CASSSTGSGYGYTF. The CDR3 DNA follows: TGCGCCAGCAGTTCAACAGGGTCCGGCTATGGCTACACCTTC.

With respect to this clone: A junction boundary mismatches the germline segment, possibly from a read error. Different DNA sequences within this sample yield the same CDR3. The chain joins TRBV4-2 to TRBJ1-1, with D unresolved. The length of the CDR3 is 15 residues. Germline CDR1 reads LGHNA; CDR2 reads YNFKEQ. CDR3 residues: CASSLDRAWLTEAFF. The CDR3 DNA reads TGTGCTAGCAGCCTAGATCGGGCATGGTTAACTGAAGCTTTCTTT.

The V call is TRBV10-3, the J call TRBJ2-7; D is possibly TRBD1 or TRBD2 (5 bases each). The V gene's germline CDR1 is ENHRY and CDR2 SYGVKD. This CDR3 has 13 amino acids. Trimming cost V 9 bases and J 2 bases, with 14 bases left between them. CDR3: CAMATVEAYEQYF. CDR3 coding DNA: TGTGCCATGGCGACAGTGGAGGCCTACGAGCAGTACTTC.

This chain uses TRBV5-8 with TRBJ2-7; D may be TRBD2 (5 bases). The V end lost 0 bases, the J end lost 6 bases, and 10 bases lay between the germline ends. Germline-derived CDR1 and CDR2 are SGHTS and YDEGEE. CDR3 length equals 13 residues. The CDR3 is CASSLVREGEQYF. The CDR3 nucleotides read TGTGCCAGCAGCTTGGTCCGTGAGGGCGAGCAGTACTTC. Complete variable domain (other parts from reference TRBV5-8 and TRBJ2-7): EAGVTQSPTHLIKTRGQQATLRCSPISGHTSVYWYQQALGLGLQFLLWYDEGEERNRGNFPPRFSGRQFPNYSSELNVNALELEDSALYLCASSLVREGEQYFGPGTRLTVT.

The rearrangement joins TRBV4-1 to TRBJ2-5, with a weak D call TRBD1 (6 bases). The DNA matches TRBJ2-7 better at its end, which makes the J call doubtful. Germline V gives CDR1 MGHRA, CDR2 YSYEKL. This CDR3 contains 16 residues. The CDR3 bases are TGCGCCAGCAGCCGGGACCGACAGGTACCCTCCTACGAGCAGTACTTC. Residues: CASSRDRQVPSYEQYF.

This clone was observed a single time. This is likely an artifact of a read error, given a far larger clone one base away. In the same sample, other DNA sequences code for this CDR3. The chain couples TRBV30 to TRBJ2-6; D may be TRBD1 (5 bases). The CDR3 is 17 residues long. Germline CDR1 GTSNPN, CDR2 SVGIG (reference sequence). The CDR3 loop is CAWSKRGLRSGANVLTF. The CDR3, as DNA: TGTGCCTGGAGTAAAAGGGGTTTACGCTCTGGGGCCAACGTCCTAACTTTC. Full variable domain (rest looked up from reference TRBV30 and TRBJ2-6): SQTIHQWPATLVQPVGSPLSLECTVEGTSNPNLYWYRQAAGRGLQLLFYSVGIGQISSEVPQNLSASRPQDRQFILSSKKLLLSDSGFYLCAWSKRGLRSGANVLTFGAGSRLTVL.

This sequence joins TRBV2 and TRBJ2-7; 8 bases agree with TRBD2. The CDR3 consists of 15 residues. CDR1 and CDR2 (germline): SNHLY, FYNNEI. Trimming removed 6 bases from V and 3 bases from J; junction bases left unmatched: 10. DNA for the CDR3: TGTGCCAGCAGCTACAAGCGGGAGTCATTCTACGAGCAGTACTTC. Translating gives CASSYKRESFYEQYF. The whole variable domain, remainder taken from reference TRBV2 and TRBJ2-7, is EPEVTQTPSHQVTQMGQEVILRCVPISNHLYFYWYRQILGQKVEFLVSFYNNEISEKSEIFDDQFSVERPDGSNFTLKIRSTKLEDSAMYFCASSYKRESFYEQYFGPGTRLTVT.

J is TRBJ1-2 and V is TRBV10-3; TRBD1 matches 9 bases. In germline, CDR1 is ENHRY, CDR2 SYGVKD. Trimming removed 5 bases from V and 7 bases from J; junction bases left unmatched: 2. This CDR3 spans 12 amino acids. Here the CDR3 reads CAISTGGGGYTF. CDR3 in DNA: TGTGCCATCAGTACAGGGGGCGGTGGCTACACCTTC.

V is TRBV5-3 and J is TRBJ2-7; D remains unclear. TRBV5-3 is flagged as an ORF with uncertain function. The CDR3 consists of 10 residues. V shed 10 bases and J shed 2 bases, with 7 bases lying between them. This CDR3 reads CAEPTYEQYF. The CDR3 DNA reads TGTGCCGAGCCAACCTACGAGCAGTACTTC.

The CDR3 protein is CAISESPGQGGEQFF. The CDR3 bases are TGTGCCATCAGTGAGTCCCCTGGACAGGGCGGTGAGCAGTTCTTC. This chain connects TRBV10-3 to TRBJ2-1, with 8 bases lining up with TRBD1. Germline values: CDR1 ENHRY, CDR2 SYGVKD. The CDR3 is 15 residues long. J gave up 9 bases and V 0 bases, and 7 bases lay outside the gene matches.

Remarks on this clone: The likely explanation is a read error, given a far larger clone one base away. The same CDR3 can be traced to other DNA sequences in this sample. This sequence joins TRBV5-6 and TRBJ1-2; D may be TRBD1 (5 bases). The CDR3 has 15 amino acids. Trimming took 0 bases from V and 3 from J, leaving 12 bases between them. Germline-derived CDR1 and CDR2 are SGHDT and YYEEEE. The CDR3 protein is CASSLADSYHYGYTF. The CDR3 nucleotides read TGTGCCAGCAGCTTGGCAGACAGTTACCACTATGGCTACACCTTC.

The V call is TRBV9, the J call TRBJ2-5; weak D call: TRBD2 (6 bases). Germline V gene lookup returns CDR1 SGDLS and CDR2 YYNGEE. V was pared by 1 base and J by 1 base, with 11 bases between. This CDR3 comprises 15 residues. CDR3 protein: CASSVSREPQETQYF. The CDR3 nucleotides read TGTGCCAGCAGCGTATCACGGGAGCCCCAAGAGACCCAGTACTTC. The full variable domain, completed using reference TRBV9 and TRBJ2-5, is DSGVTQTPKHLITATGQRVTLRCSPRSGDLSVYWYQQSLDQGLQFLIQYYNGEERAKGNILERFSAQQFPDLHSELNLSSLELGDSALYFCASSVSREPQETQYFGPGTRLLVL.